This T cell receptor beta chain was recorded in a study of sequential checkpoint blockade in melanoma. The wider study: Arm A got nivolumab then ipilimumab; arm B the reverse, 1:1. Each arm's sequence ended with maintenance nivolumab.

The protocol was immunoSEQ multiplex PCR, while the TCRdb copy is restricted to in-frame clones and leaves out a portion. This table has under 25,000 clones, 80% to 90% appearing once. Described treatment: randomized to nivolumab then ipilimumab (arm A) or the reverse (arm B). PBMC sorting kept live CD3+CD8+ cells without CD19 or CD56. V was shortened by 6 bases and J by 2 bases, with 7 bases between the two germline ends. CDR1 and CDR2 (germline): MDHEN, SYDVKM. The CDR3 loop spans 12 amino acids. The receptor comes from a human donor with melanoma. The chain links TRBV28 to TRBJ1-1, with D unresolved. The sample in question was CD8+ T cells sorted from blood (inferred from file names), obtained from a patient given nivolumab and ipilimumab in sequence. Here the CDR3 DNA reads TGTGCCAGCAGCCTCGGTAACACTGAAGCTTTCTTT. Protein: CASSLGNTEAFF.